One T cell receptor beta chain is described in this entry. The source of the sample is a study of blood T cell repertoires in COVID-19. Study-level background: Specimens from acute and convalescent COVID-19 originated in the United States, Italy and Spain. Nucleic acid was either cDNA or gDNA, and it came from T cells, B-cell-depleted T cells, or PBMCs.

This CDR3 is 16 amino acids long. V lost 3 bases, J lost 8 bases, and 9 bases stayed unmatched. The germline CDR1 and CDR2 sequences are SGHTS and YDEGEE. In the study's own analysis: Estimation of nucleated cell counts relied on the amplification of reference gene primers. Sequencing used immunoSEQ multiplex PCR; TCRdb keeps in-frame clones, though not all of them. V and J calls and clone size are those listed in that table; D and trimming were worked out from the DNA. Found here are over 50,000 clones, around 80% of them singletons; the top ten hold about 15%. The V and J genes are TRBV5-8 and TRBJ2-4; 12 bases agree with TRBD2. This receptor was taken from a human donor with active or convalescent COVID-19. The donor label of this sample is uncertain. The specimen was peripheral blood. In DNA form, the CDR3 reads TGTGCCAGCAGCTCCGGACTAGCGGGACATGGGGACATTCAGTACTTC. Translating it yields CASSSGLAGHGDIQYF.